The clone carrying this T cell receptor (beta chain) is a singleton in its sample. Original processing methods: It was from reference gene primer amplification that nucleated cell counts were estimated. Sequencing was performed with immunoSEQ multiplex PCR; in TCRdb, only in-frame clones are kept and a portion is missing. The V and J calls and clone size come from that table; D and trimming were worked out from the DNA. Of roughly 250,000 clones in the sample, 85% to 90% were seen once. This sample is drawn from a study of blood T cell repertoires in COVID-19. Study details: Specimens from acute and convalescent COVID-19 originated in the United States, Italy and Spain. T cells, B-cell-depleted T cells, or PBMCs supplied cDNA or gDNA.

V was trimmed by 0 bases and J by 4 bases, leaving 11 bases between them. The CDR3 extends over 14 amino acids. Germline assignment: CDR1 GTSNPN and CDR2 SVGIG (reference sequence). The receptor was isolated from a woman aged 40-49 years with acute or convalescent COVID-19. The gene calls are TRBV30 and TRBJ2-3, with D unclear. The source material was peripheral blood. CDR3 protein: CAWSVAVRADTQYF. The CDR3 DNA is TGTGCCTGGAGTGTGGCCGTCCGGGCAGATACGCAGTATTTT. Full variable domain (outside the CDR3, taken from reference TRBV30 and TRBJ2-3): SQTIHQWPATLVQPVGSPLSLECTVEGTSNPNLYWYRQAAGRGLQLLFYSVGIGQISSEVPQNLSASRPQDRQFILSSKKLLLSDSGFYLCAWSVAVRADTQYFGPGTRLTVL.